These T cell receptor beta chains were read from a single sample in a study of CD8+ T cells in alopecia areata. Assay used: immunoSEQ multiplex PCR; TCRdb lists only in-frame clones, some missing. The sample lists 85,000 to 110,000 clones; approximately 90% were seen once. The sequencing used CD8+ T cells sorted from blood, collected around week 34, from a patient treated with tofacitinib. The origin of the receptors is a human donor with alopecia areata. CDR3s include the opening cysteine and the closing phenylalanine or tryptophan. Each record gives: V gene, J gene, D gene, clone size, CDR3 protein, CDR3 DNA. The D gene is left open where the match is weak. Clone size is stated in some rows and not others, as once, few, many or a class when expanded.

V gene: TRBV29-1; J gene: TRBJ1-2; D gene: .; clone size: .; CDR3 protein: CSVFTGENNYGYTF; CDR3 DNA: TGCAGCGTCTTCACAGGAGAGAATAACTATGGCTACACCTTC
V gene: TRBV7-2; J gene: TRBJ2-7; D gene: .; clone size: .; CDR3 protein: CASSLSSYEQYF; CDR3 DNA: TGTGCCAGCAGCCTTAGCTCCTACGAGCAGTACTTC
V gene: TRBV5-1; J gene: TRBJ2-1; D gene: TRBD2; clone size: .; CDR3 protein: CASSSGLVSGGLDEQFF; CDR3 DNA: TGCGCCAGCAGCTCCGGATTGGTTTCGGGAGGCCTAGATGAGCAGTTCTTC
V gene: TRBV7-9; J gene: TRBJ2-1; D gene: .; clone size: .; CDR3 protein: CASRGLGWAGLANEQFF; CDR3 DNA: TGTGCCAGCAGGGGACTGGGTTGGGCAGGGCTTGCCAATGAGCAGTTCTTC
V gene: TRBV7-9; J gene: TRBJ2-7; D gene: .; clone size: .; CDR3 protein: CASSYIGVEQYF; CDR3 DNA: TGTGCCAGCAGCTATATCGGGGTCGAGCAGTACTTC
V gene: TRBV2; J gene: TRBJ2-7; D gene: TRBD1; clone size: .; CDR3 protein: CASSSSPGQGRAYEQYF; CDR3 DNA: TGTGCCAGCAGTTCAAGTCCCGGACAGGGTCGAGCATACGAGCAGTACTTC
V gene: TRBV6-4; J gene: TRBJ1-1; D gene: .; clone size: .; CDR3 protein: CASSEKGNTEAFF; CDR3 DNA: TGTGCCAGCAGTGAGAAGGGAAACACTGAAGCTTTCTTT
V gene: TRBV29-1; J gene: TRBJ1-1; D gene: .; clone size: .; CDR3 protein: CSAEGREGYTEAFF; CDR3 DNA: TGCAGCGCCGAGGGCAGGGAGGGTTACACTGAAGCTTTCTTT
V gene: TRBV6-1; J gene: TRBJ1-2; D gene: .; clone size: .; CDR3 protein: CASSGRQRLDYGYTF; CDR3 DNA: TGTGCCAGCAGTGGACGACAGAGACTTGACTATGGCTACACCTTC
V gene: TRBV25-1; J gene: TRBJ1-1; D gene: .; clone size: few; CDR3 protein: CASSDSPGRVTDTEAFF; CDR3 DNA: TGTGCCAGCAGTGACTCCCCCGGGCGGGTGACGGACACTGAAGCTTTCTTT
V gene: TRBV7-9; J gene: TRBJ2-5; D gene: TRBD1; clone size: few; CDR3 protein: CASSALRGQGRTKTQYF; CDR3 DNA: TGTGCCAGCAGCGCCCTGAGGGGACAGGGGAGAACGAAGACCCAGTACTTC
V gene: TRBV7-2; J gene: TRBJ2-1; D gene: .; clone size: .; CDR3 protein: CASSFLAAHEQFF; CDR3 DNA: TGTGCCAGCAGCTTCCTAGCTGCGCATGAGCAGTTCTTC
V gene: TRBV5-4; J gene: TRBJ1-1; D gene: .; clone size: .; CDR3 protein: CASSPGGPGSEAFF; CDR3 DNA: TGTGCCAGCAGCCCGGGGGGCCCGGGGTCTGAAGCTTTCTTT
V gene: TRBV19; J gene: TRBJ2-7; D gene: .; clone size: .; CDR3 protein: CASSNSLASYEQYF; CDR3 DNA: TGTGCCAGTAGTAATTCCCTAGCATCCTACGAGCAGTACTTC
V gene: TRBV7-9; J gene: TRBJ1-6; D gene: .; clone size: .; CDR3 protein: CASSVQDMGRSPLHF; CDR3 DNA: TGTGCCAGCAGCGTTCAGGATATGGGCAGATCACCCCTCCACTTT
V gene: TRBV5-1; J gene: TRBJ2-5; D gene: TRBD2; clone size: .; CDR3 protein: CASSLGPGLAGQETQYF; CDR3 DNA: TGCGCCAGCAGCTTGGGCCCGGGACTAGCGGGACAAGAGACCCAGTACTTC
V gene: TRBV4-1; J gene: TRBJ2-1; D gene: TRBD2; clone size: .; CDR3 protein: CASSQVGVGGRAYNEQFF; CDR3 DNA: TGCGCCAGCAGCCAAGTGGGGGTCGGCGGGAGGGCCTACAATGAGCAGTTCTTC
V gene: TRBV27; J gene: TRBJ2-1; D gene: .; clone size: .; CDR3 protein: CASSLNSYNEQFF; CDR3 DNA: TGTGCCAGCAGTTTAAACTCCTACAATGAGCAGTTCTTC
V gene: TRBV2; J gene: TRBJ1-3; D gene: .; clone size: .; CDR3 protein: CASSVLDSGNTIYF; CDR3 DNA: TGTGCCAGCAGTGTTCTCGACTCTGGAAACACCATATATTTT
V gene: TRBV7-3; J gene: TRBJ2-2; D gene: .; clone size: .; CDR3 protein: CASSLLDVSGELFF; CDR3 DNA: TGTGCCAGCAGCTTACTAGATGTTTCTGGGGAGCTGTTTTTT
V gene: TRBV6-5; J gene: TRBJ1-2; D gene: TRBD1; clone size: .; CDR3 protein: CASSWTGTGYTF; CDR3 DNA: TGTGCCAGCAGCTGGACAGGGACAGGCTACACCTTC
V gene: TRBV9; J gene: TRBJ2-3; D gene: TRBD1; clone size: .; CDR3 protein: CASSETGTGYADTQYF; CDR3 DNA: TGTGCCAGCAGCGAAACCGGGACAGGGTATGCAGATACGCAGTATTTT
V gene: TRBV30; J gene: TRBJ2-2; D gene: .; clone size: .; CDR3 protein: CAWSISTGELFF; CDR3 DNA: TGTGCCTGGAGTATAAGCACCGGGGAGCTGTTTTTT
V gene: TRBV4-1; J gene: TRBJ2-3; D gene: TRBD2; clone size: few; CDR3 protein: CASSQVGGPGTSGTDTQYF; CDR3 DNA: TGCGCCAGCAGCCAAGTAGGTGGGCCCGGGACTAGCGGCACAGATACGCAGTATTTT
V gene: TRBV11-2; J gene: TRBJ2-7; D gene: .; clone size: .; CDR3 protein: CASSLGLGAPYEQYF; CDR3 DNA: TGTGCCAGCAGCTTAGGTCTCGGGGCCCCCTACGAGCAGTACTTC
V gene: TRBV28; J gene: TRBJ2-7; D gene: .; clone size: .; CDR3 protein: CASSPFGETYEQYF; CDR3 DNA: TGTGCCAGCAGTCCCTTTGGAGAGACTTACGAGCAGTACTTC